Below are 11 T cell receptor beta chains sequenced from a single sample in a study of cytomegalovirus exposure and HLA in healthy donors. The PCR made use of 60 Vbeta and 13 Jbeta primers. Clones were sequenced by immunoSEQ multiplex PCR, and TCRdb holds only the in-frame ones, with some missing. The specimen's table records approximately 71,000 clones. The specimen was PBMCs. These receptor sequences come from a female donor in good health and CMV-seropositive.

The V gene is TRBV6-1, the J gene TRBJ2-6; D uncertain. The CDR3 totals 14 residues. V was pared by 2 bases and J by 2 bases, with 4 bases between. Germline assignment: CDR1 MNHNS and CDR2 SASEGT. Here the CDR3 reads CASSEHTGANVLTF. DNA of the CDR3: TGTGCCAGCAGTGAACACACTGGGGCCAACGTCCTGACTTTC.

On this clone itself: At one boundary the junction diverges from the germline segment, which might be a read error. The chain uses TRBV18 and TRBJ2-7; the D gene is possibly TRBD2 (5 bases). The CDR3 has 16 residues. Germline lookup yields CDR1 KGHSH and CDR2 LQKENI. CDR3 residues: CASAPYAPGSSYEQYF. DNA of the CDR3: TGTGCCAGCGCACCGTACGCCCCGGGATCCTCCTACGAGCAGTACTTC.

The chain is built from TRBV18 and TRBJ2-4, with a weak D call TRBD2 (6 bases). From germline, CDR1 is KGHSH and CDR2 LQKENI. This CDR3 has 15 amino acids. V lost 6 bases, J lost 0 bases, and 12 bases lay in between. CDR3 in DNA: TGTGCCAGCTCCCCCAACGGGGGAGCCAAAAACATTCAGTACTTC. Translating it yields CASSPNGGAKNIQYF.

The V call is TRBV6-5, the J call TRBJ1-3; D remains ambiguous. The ends were cut back, 5 bases at V and 2 bases at J, with 13 bases in the middle. The CDR3 length is 15 residues. Germline assignment: CDR1 MNHEY and CDR2 SVGAGI. The CDR3 sequence is CASSPRPGTGNTIYF. CDR3 coding DNA: TGTGCCAGCAGTCCTCGTCCGGGGACTGGAAACACCATATATTTT.

V and J are TRBV11-3 and TRBJ2-1; 10 bases fit TRBD1. Looked up from germline, CDR1 is SGHNT and CDR2 is YENEEA. Trimming took 2 bases from V and 7 from J; bases not matched to a gene: 5. The length of the CDR3 is 15 residues. CDR3 amino acids: CASSLPGQGTNEQFF. In DNA, the CDR3 is TGTGCCAGCAGCTTACCGGGACAGGGGACTAATGAGCAGTTCTTC.

The V call is TRBV9, the J call TRBJ1-2; a possible D gene is TRBD1 (5 bases). V was clipped by 7 bases and J by 3 bases, with 13 bases between them. This CDR3 comprises 13 residues. The germline V gene encodes CDR1 SGDLS and CDR2 YYNGEE. The CDR3 coding sequence is TGTGCCAGCGCCCCACAGGAGTACTATGGCTACACCTTC. This codes for CASAPQEYYGYTF.

The V gene is TRBV4-1, the J gene TRBJ1-2, with 7 positions matching TRBD1. This CDR3 region has 16 residues. Looked up from germline, CDR1 is MGHRA and CDR2 is YSYEKL. The V segment lost 3 bases and the J segment 3 bases; nucleotides outside the gene matches: 10. The CDR3 loop is CASSQLTNRGDYGYTF. CDR3 nucleotides: TGCGCCAGCAGCCAGCTAACCAACAGGGGTGACTATGGCTACACCTTC.

The chain has TRBV6-5 and TRBJ1-1, with D maybe TRBD1 (5 bases). V lost 2 bases to trimming and J lost 0 bases, with 13 bases between them. CDR1 and CDR2 from the germline V gene are MNHEY and SVGAGI. The CDR3 runs to 16 residues. CDR3: CASSYKWTSMNTEAFF. The DNA of the CDR3 is TGTGCCAGCAGTTACAAATGGACATCTATGAACACTGAAGCTTTCTTT.

The chain joins TRBV19 to TRBJ1-1; TRBD1 matches at 8 bases. Trimming removed 3 bases from V and 5 bases from J; junction bases left unmatched: 8. Germline CDR1 and CDR2: LNHDA and SQIVND (reference sequence). This CDR3 spans 15 amino acids. DNA of the CDR3: TGTGCCAGTAGTATTTCCCAGGGGGCAGGGACTGAAGCTTTCTTT. Residues: CASSISQGAGTEAFF.

The chain recombines TRBV6-6 with TRBJ2-7, with D perhaps TRBD1 (6 bases). The V end was cut by 3 bases, the J end by 4 bases, with 13 bases between. Germline CDR1 is MNHNY and CDR2 is SVGAGI (reference sequence). The CDR3 contains 14 residues. The CDR3 here is CASSYTGRGYEQYF. CDR3 bases: TGTGCCAGCAGTTATACAGGGAGAGGTTACGAGCAGTACTTC.

The chain has TRBV5-1 and TRBJ1-1; D is unclear. V was pared by 4 bases and J by 1 base, with 11 bases between. The CDR3 totals 14 residues. Germline V gene lookup returns CDR1 SGHRS and CDR2 YFSETQ. The CDR3 is CASSTMTGNTEAFF. Written as DNA, the CDR3 is TGCGCCAGCAGCACTATGACGGGGAACACTGAAGCTTTCTTT.